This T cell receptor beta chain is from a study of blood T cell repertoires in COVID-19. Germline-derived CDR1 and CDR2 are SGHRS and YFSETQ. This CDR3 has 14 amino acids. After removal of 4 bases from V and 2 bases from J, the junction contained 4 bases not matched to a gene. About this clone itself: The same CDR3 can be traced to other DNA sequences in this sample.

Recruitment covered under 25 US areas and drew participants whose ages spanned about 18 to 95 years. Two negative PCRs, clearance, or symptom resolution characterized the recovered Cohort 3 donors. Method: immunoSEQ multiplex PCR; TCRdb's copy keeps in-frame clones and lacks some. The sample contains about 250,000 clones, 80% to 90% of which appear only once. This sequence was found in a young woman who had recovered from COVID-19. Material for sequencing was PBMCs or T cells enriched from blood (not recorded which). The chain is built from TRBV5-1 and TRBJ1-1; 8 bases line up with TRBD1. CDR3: CASSRGQGNTEAFF. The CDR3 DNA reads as TGCGCCAGCAGCCGAGGACAGGGAAACACTGAAGCTTTCTTT.